The subject of this entry is one T cell receptor beta chain. Method: immunoSEQ multiplex PCR; TCRdb's copy keeps in-frame clones and lacks some. The sample has some 150,000 clones, around 91% seen once; the top ten hold around 0.77%. The CDR3 extends over 14 amino acids. CDR1 is MGHDK and CDR2 is SYGVNS in the germline V gene. V was shortened by 4 bases and J by 4 bases, with 13 bases between the two germline ends. This sample was taken from a study of blood T cell repertoires in COVID-19. The chain joins TRBV25-1 to TRBJ1-2; weak D call: TRBD1 (6 bases). The source is a woman under 30 who had recovered from COVID-19. Sequencing input: PBMCs or T cells enriched from blood (not recorded which). The CDR3 bases are TGTGCCAGCAGTGGGTCCGGGACACTCTATGGCTACACCTTC. It encodes CASSGSGTLYGYTF.